The entry below describes one T cell receptor (beta chain). Germline CDR1 LNHDA, CDR2 SQIVND (reference sequence). There are 16 residues in the CDR3. V lost 4 bases and J 4 bases, leaving 20 bases between the germline ends. These data are taken from a study of blood T cell repertoires in COVID-19. Repertoires were generated with immunoSEQ multiplex PCR, while TCRdb's copy carries only in-frame clones and drops some. This table holds roughly 290,000 clones, roughly nine tenths found once. The chain uses TRBV19 and TRBJ2-7, with D possibly matching TRBD1 (7 bases). This receptor was taken from a woman aged 35 to 49 who had recovered from COVID-19. Sequenced: PBMCs or T cells enriched from blood (not recorded which). CDR3 bases: TGTGCCAGTAGTACCGATTCAATGACAGGGAGGTACGAGCAGTACTTC. Translated, it gives CASSTDSMTGRYEQYF.